Listed below are T cell receptor beta chains from one sample, sequenced in a study of T cell responses to AZD1222 COVID-19 vaccine. Measured with immunoSEQ multiplex PCR; TCRdb has only the in-frame clones, and not every one. The table includes 110,000 to 150,000 clones, just over 90% detected once. Specimen: peripheral blood, collected on day 0 of AZD1222 vaccination. The receptors come from an adult in good health. The CDR3 runs from the conserved cysteine through the conserved F or W. The order of the fields is J gene, CDR3 length, V gene, CDR3 protein.

TRBJ1-1	17	TRBV5-8	CASSLKLSRTYDTEAFF
TRBJ1-5	15	TRBV6-6	CASSYAQQGYQPQHF
TRBJ2-7	14	TRBV5-6	CASSSGQWTYEQYF
TRBJ1-1	13	TRBV2	CASGGTVNTEAFF
TRBJ1-2	13	TRBV11-2	CASSLDRFRGYTF
TRBJ2-1	14	TRBV14	CASSQAAAYNEQFF
TRBJ1-5	14	TRBV19	CASSNGQGRQPQHF
TRBJ1-4	19	TRBV11-3	CASSLADRLVDWEKEKLFF
TRBJ2-1	14	TRBV11-3	CASSQESSYNEQFF
TRBJ2-7	13	TRBV12-3/TRBV12-4	CASSFSRSGEQYF
TRBJ2-2	14	TRBV7-2	CASSLDSYTGELFF
TRBJ1-5	15	TRBV30	CAWSEGQGGFQPQHF
TRBJ2-7	14	TRBV27	CASSWDRGEDEQYF
TRBJ1-1	13	TRBV19	CASSTGADTEAFF
TRBJ1-6	15	TRBV27	CASSLAGSYNSPLHF
TRBJ2-7	15	TRBV5-4	CASSLGLGQGYEQYF
TRBJ2-7	19	TRBV5-1	CASSGKGQGRIEFSYEQYF
TRBJ2-5	15	TRBV6-4	CASSDSAGGVETQYF
TRBJ1-3	16	TRBV7-8	CASSLWGSSSGNTIYF
TRBJ1-4	16	TRBV11-3	CASSYGQAAANEKLFF
TRBJ1-1	13	TRBV11-3	CASSLGPNTEAFF
TRBJ2-1	13	TRBV11-3	CASSLGRNNEQFF
TRBJ2-7	14	TRBV21-1	CASSKPWDRVEQYF
TRBJ2-7	16	TRBV19	CASSIVAAGQGREQYF
TRBJ1-5	13	TRBV6-1	CASSRQGAQPQHF
TRBJ1-2	15	TRBV5-4	CASSSSSLLNYGYTF
TRBJ1-1	15	TRBV5-8	CASSLMGQSNTEAFF
TRBJ1-2	14	TRBV18	CASSPLREGSGYTF
TRBJ2-7	14	TRBV9	CASSVEPGHYEQYF
TRBJ2-1	14	TRBV3-1/TRBV3-2	CASSPWTDYNEQFF
TRBJ1-5	16	TRBV21-1	CASSKARGGANQPQHF
TRBJ1-3	15	TRBV6-5	CASSYGGQGGNTIYF
TRBJ1-3	16	TRBV14	CASSPSVIASGNTIYF
TRBJ1-6	15	TRBV19	CASSIGGPDNSPLHF
TRBJ1-1	15	TRBV21-1	CASSREGAVNTEAFF
TRBJ2-1	17	TRBV9	CASSRSTGRGSYNEQFF
TRBJ1-1	13	TRBV14	CASSQGRSTEAFF
TRBJ2-5	17	TRBV27	CASSSKRTSGSAETQYF
TRBJ2-4	15	TRBV4-1	CASSQAIGVKNIQYF
TRBJ2-7	14	TRBV7-3	CASSSLAGSYEQYF
TRBJ2-3	13	TRBV7-6	CASSHLSTDTQYF
TRBJ2-5	15	TRBV7-2	CASSFQAGGRETQYF
TRBJ1-2	14	TRBV5-6	CASSLDRADYGYTF
TRBJ1-1	13	TRBV18	CASSPQGQTEAFF
TRBJ1-6	15	TRBV19	CASSIVSTGNSPLHF
TRBJ2-7	13	TRBV6-5	CASSLLARGEQYF
TRBJ1-6	16	TRBV2	CASSYSESSYNSPLHF
TRBJ2-5	14	TRBV30	CAWSVGGPRETQYF
TRBJ2-2	12	TRBV6-5	CASRRVIGELFF
TRBJ1-6	12	TRBV27	CASSWRDSPLHF
TRBJ1-2	16	TRBV5-6	CASSNADRGLNYGYTF
TRBJ2-1	13	TRBV4-2	CASSQDRRVWQFF
TRBJ1-5	15	TRBV7-2	CASSLAGQGNQPQHF
TRBJ2-7	12	TRBV19	CASSSGEREQYF
TRBJ2-3	15	TRBV9	CASNLAGVWIDTQYF